This T cell receptor beta chain was identified during a study of T cells after posttransplantation cyclophosphamide. Only in-frame clones appear in the TCRdb table, and some are missing; sequencing was by immunoSEQ multiplex PCR. The sample has about 9,200 clones, 89% seen once. This CDR3 is built from 12 residues. The germline gives CDR1 MDHEN, CDR2 SYDVKM. Trimming stripped 5 bases from V and 3 bases from J, with 8 bases between. The study, taken as a whole, reports: Recipient CMV seropositivity and CMV reactivation strongly tracked TRB clonality. Skin or GI-infiltrating T cells shared few TRB sequences with blood.

In its sample, this clone was seen a few times. As yet, its antigen is unknown. Sequencing used memory CD4+ T cells sorted from PBMCs. This chain joins TRBV28 and TRBJ2-7; D remains ambiguous. This clonotype was obtained from a woman aged 60-70 years in good health, CMV-negative, and a related stem cell transplant donor. In DNA form, the CDR3 reads TGTGCCAGCAGTATACTCTTCTACGAGCAGTACTTC. As protein: CASSILFYEQYF.